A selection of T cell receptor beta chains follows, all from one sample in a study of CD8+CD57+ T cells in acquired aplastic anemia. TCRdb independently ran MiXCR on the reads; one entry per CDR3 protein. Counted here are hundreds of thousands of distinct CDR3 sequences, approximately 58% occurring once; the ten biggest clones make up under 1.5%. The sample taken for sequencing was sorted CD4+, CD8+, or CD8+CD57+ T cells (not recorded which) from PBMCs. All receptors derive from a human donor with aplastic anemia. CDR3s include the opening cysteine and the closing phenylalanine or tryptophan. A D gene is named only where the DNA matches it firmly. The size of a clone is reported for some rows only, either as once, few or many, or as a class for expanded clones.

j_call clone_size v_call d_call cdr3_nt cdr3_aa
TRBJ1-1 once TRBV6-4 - TGTGCCAGCAGTGACTCTTGGGGGAACACTGAAGCTTTCTTT CASSDSWGNTEAFF
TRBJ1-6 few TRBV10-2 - TGCGCCAGCAGTGGGGCTCTGAATTCACCCCTCCACTTT CASSGALNSPLHF
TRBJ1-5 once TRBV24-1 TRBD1 TGTGCCACCGGAGATGGGACAGATTATAGCAATCAGCCCCAGCATTTT CATGDGTDYSNQPQHF
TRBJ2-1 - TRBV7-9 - TGTGCCAGCAGCTTAGTGGACACAGGGATTCATGAGCAGTTCTTC CASSLVDTGIHEQFF
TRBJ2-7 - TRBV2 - TGTGCCAGCAGTAATACAGGGCTCTCGAGCTCCTACGAGCAGTACTTC CASSNTGLSSSYEQYF
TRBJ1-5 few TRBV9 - TGTGCCAGCAGCGTAGGTCCAAATCAGCCCCAGCATTTT CASSVGPNQPQHF
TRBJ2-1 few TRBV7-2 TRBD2 TGTGCCAGCACCTATCTTGTGGCTAGCGGGAGGGATGAGCAGTTCTTC CASTYLVASGRDEQFF
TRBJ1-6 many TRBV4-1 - TGCGCCAGCAGCCAAGGCCGCGTGGGCAGGGGTTCACCCCTCCACTTT CASSQGRVGRGSPLHF
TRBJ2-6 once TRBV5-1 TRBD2 TGCGCCAGCAGGGAGGAGGGAGGGCCCAACGTCCTGACTTTC CASREEGGPNVLTF
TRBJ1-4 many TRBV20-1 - TGCAGTGCCATAACATGGGCTAATGAAAAACTGTTTTTT CSAITWANEKLFF
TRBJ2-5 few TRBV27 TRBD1 TGTGCCAGCAGTTTTTGGACAGGGGCTGACGAGACCCAGTACTTC CASSFWTGADETQYF
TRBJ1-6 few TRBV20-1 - TGCAGTGCAAGCGGGGGTATAAAGAAGTCACCCCTCCACTTT CSASGGIKKSPLHF
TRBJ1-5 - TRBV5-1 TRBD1 TGCGCCAGCAGCTTGACAGGGGGCCAAGAGACCCAGCATTTT CASSLTGGQETQHF
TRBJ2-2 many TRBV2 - TGTGCCAGCAGTGGAGGGAGCGGCGGGGAGCTGTTTTTT CASSGGSGGELFF
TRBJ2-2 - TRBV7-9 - TGTGCCAGCACACCCCTCCCGGGGGAGCTGTTTTTT CASTPLPGELFF
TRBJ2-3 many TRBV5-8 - TGTGCCAGCAGCCCCCCCCCCATCACAGATACGCAGTATTTT CASSPPPITDTQYF
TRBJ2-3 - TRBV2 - TGTGCCAGCAGCCCGGGGGATGGGAGAGATACGCAGTATTTT CASSPGDGRDTQYF
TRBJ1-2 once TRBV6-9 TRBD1 TGTGCCAGCAAATCGGGACAGGCTAACTATGGCTACACCTTC CASKSGQANYGYTF
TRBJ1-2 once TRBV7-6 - TGTGCCAGCAGCCCTAGCCAGGGCTACACCTTC CASSPSQGYTF
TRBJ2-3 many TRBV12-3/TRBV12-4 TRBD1 TGTGCCAGCAGTCGAGATAGGACAGGGCCCGTCGCTACGCAGTATTTT CASSRDRTGPVATQYF
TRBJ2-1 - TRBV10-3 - TGTGCCATCGGTCCCAGGACCACCAACAATGAGCAGTTCTTC CAIGPRTTNNEQFF
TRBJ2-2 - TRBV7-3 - TGTGCCAGCAGCTTAGCGGGGACCAACACCGGGGAGCTGTTTTTT CASSLAGTNTGELFF
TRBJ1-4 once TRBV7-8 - TGTGCCAGCAGGCATAGGACGTCGGCAACTAATGAAAAACTGTTTTTT CASRHRTSATNEKLFF
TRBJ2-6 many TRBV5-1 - TGCGCCAGCAGCCCGGGATCTGGGGCCAACGTCCTGACTTTC CASSPGSGANVLTF
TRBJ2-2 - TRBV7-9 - TGTGCCAGCAGCCCTAGTGGAAGGGGCACCGGGGAGCTGTTTTTT CASSPSGRGTGELFF
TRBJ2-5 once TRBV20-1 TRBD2 TGCAGTGCTGGATTAGCGGGGGCCTCCCCGGAGACCCAGTACTTC CSAGLAGASPETQYF
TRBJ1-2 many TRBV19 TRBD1 TGTGCCCTAAAACGGACAGGGGACTATGGCTACACCTTC CALKRTGDYGYTF
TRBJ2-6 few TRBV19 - TGTGCCAGTAGTCCGAACCCTGCTGGGGCCAACGTCCTGACTTTC CASSPNPAGANVLTF
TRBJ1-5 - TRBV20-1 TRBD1 TGCAGTGCTCAACGGACAGGGGAAAGCAATCAGCCCCAGCATTTT CSAQRTGESNQPQHF
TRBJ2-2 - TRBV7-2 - TGTGCCAGCAGTTTCCGATGGACGGCGAACACCGGGGAGCTGTTTTTT CASSFRWTANTGELFF
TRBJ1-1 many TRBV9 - TGTGCCAGCAGCGTCGAAAACACTGAAGCTTTCTTT CASSVENTEAFF
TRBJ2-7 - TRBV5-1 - TGCGCCAGCAGCTTAGAAGGGATCTCCTACGAGCAGTACTTC CASSLEGISYEQYF
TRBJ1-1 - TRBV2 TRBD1 TGTGCCAGCAGTGAAGAGGGACAGGGGATGCGAACTGAAGCTTTCTTT CASSEEGQGMRTEAFF
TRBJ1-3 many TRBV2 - TGTGCCAGCAAAACACAGGGCCTCTCTGGAAACACCATATATTTT CASKTQGLSGNTIYF
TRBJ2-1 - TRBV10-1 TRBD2 TGCGCCAGCAGTGATGGGGCTAGCGGGCTGAACAATGAGCAGTTCTTC CASSDGASGLNNEQFF
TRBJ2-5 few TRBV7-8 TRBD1 TGTGCCAGCAGCTTAGACAGGGGGGAGACCCAGTACTTC CASSLDRGETQYF
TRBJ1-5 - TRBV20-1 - TGCAGTTGGGGATTTCAGCCCCAGCATTTT CSWGFQPQHF
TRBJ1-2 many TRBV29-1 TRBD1 TGCAGCGTCGGGACAGACTTTAACTATGGCTACACCTTC CSVGTDFNYGYTF
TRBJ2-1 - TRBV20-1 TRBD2 TGCAGTGCCAACACAAAAGGGACTAGCGTCGACAATGAGCAGTTCTTC CSANTKGTSVDNEQFF
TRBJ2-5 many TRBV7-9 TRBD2 TGTGCCAGCAGTACGGGGGGGGAGACCCAGTACTTC CASSTGGETQYF
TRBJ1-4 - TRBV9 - TGTGCCAGCAGCCCCTCCGGGGGCGCAGGAAAACTGTTTTTT CASSPSGGAGKLFF
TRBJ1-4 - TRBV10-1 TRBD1 TGCGCCAGTGTTCTGACCGACAGGGGGCGAGTTGAAAAACTGTTTTTT CASVLTDRGRVEKLFF
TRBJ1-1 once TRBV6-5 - TGTGCCAGCAGTTCCAGGGACCCAACTGAAGCTTTCTTT CASSSRDPTEAFF
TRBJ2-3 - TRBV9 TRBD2 TGTGCCAGCAGCGCCGCGGGGGGGATCACAGATACGCAGTATTTT CASSAAGGITDTQYF
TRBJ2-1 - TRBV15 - TGTGCCACCAGCAGAGGCGGGGGCGCCTACAATGAGCAGTTCTTC CATSRGGGAYNEQFF
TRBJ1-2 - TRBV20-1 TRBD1 TGCAGTGCTCCGAGCTGGACAGGGGACTATGGCTACACCTTC CSAPSWTGDYGYTF
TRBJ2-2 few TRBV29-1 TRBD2 TGCAGCGTTGAAGATGATTGGGTAGCGGGAGCGAACACCGGGGAGCTGTTTTTT CSVEDDWVAGANTGELFF
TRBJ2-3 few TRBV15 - TGTGCCACCAGCACGAGGGGGGGCCCCGCAGATACGCAGTATTTT CATSTRGGPADTQYF
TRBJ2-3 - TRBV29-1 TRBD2 TGCAGCGAAGGGACTAGCGGGAAGATGGATACGCAGTATTTT CSEGTSGKMDTQYF